The sequence of this T cell receptor (beta chain) was determined in a study of blood T cells in healthy people across ages. Findings and caveats of the study: Aged donors had fewer naive CD4+ cells and lower diversity than long-lived donors. The lack of PBMC sorting stopped any conclusive naive versus antigen-experienced comparison.

A second PCR, run for about 6 to 11 cycles, used a sample-barcoded 5' primer plus a J-beta primer mix. Every single cDNA molecule received a tag from a template-switch adaptor with 12 random nucleotides. TCRdb reprocessed the 5' RACE reads with MiXCR, giving one entry per CDR3 protein. There are 650,000 to 1,000,000 distinct CDR3 sequences in the sample; roughly 34% occur only once, and approximately 13% lies in the top ten. Peripheral blood samples of approximately 10 milliliters were drawn from each donor. The CDR3 runs 13 residues. V was cut by 5 bases and J by 8 bases, with 15 bases left in between. Germline values: CDR1 SEHNR, CDR2 FQNEAQ (reference sequence). To note about this clonotype: Antigen specificity is unknown.

Sequencing was done on a sample of blood. This chain links TRBV7-9 with TRBJ1-2, with a possible D match to TRBD1 (6 bases). The source is a man aged 18 to 29 in good health. CDR3 nucleotide sequence: TGTGCCAGCAGCCCCGGGACACCGGAGGGCTACACCTTC. Translated, it gives CASSPGTPEGYTF.